The sequence of this T cell receptor beta chain was determined in a study of beta chain features in type 1 diabetes. Regarding the study as a whole: VDJ junctions from type 1 diabetes patients carried fewer insertions and larger deletions. The study found moderately but significantly shorter TCRB CDR3s in all four CD4+ subsets of Type 1 diabetes patients.

Points on this clone: The antigen remains undetermined.

CDR3 length: 17 residues. V was clipped by 5 bases and J by 2 bases; unmatched bases: 11. Germline V lookup: CDR1 SEHNR, CDR2 FQNEAQ (reference sequence). What was sequenced were expressed TCRB transcripts, since all of the isolated RNA had been reverse transcribed. Libraries were prepared by immunoSEQ multiplex PCR; TCRdb keeps only in-frame clonotypes and omits some of them. The sample records 300,000 to 400,000 clones, roughly 9.6% being singletons. The sample was naive CD4+ T cells from blood. The sequence derives from a young woman in good health. The chain couples TRBV7-9 to TRBJ1-5, with 8 bases matching TRBD1. Here the CDR3 DNA reads TGTGCCAGCAGCCCAATTCAGGGGGCTGAGGGCAATCAGCCCCAGCATTTT. It translates to CASSPIQGAEGNQPQHF.